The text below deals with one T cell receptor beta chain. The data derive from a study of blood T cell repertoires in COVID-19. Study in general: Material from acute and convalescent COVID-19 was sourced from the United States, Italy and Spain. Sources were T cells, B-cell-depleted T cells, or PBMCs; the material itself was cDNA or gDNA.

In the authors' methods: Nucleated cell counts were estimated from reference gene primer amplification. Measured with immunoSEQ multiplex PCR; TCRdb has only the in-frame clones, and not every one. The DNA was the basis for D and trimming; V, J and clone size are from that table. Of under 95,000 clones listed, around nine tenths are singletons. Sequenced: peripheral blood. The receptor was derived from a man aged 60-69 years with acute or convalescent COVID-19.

CDR3 in amino acids: CASSKVGGVNTEAFF. In DNA, the CDR3 is TGTGCCAGCAGCAAAGTAGGGGGGGTGAACACTGAAGCTTTCTTT. The chain recombines TRBV7-8 with TRBJ1-1, with D possibly TRBD1 on 6 matching bases. The CDR3 runs 15 residues. The germline V gene has CDR1 SGHVS and CDR2 FQNEAQ. Trimming stripped 5 bases from V and 0 bases from J, with 13 bases between.